This T cell receptor beta chain stems from a study of T cell responses to AZD1222 COVID-19 vaccine. Overall study: Recipients boosted at about 4 weeks or about 12 weeks are pooled.

Germline-derived CDR1 and CDR2 are SEHNR and FQNEAQ (reference sequence). Between the trimmed V and J ends, which lost 3 bases and 6 bases, there was a span of 12 bases. The length of the CDR3 is 14 residues. TCRdb keeps only in-frame clones here, not all; method: immunoSEQ multiplex PCR. The data contain around 110,000 clones, 85% to 90% of them seen just once; the ten biggest clones take up around 9.6%. This clone was seen a few times. Additional DNA sequences in this sample encode the identical CDR3. The J gene is TRBJ1-5, the V gene TRBV7-9; tentatively, D is TRBD1 (6 bases). The specimen was peripheral blood, collected on day 0 of AZD1222 vaccination. The TCR comes from an adult in good health. The chain's CDR3 is CASSLGQGGQPQHF. CDR3 nucleotide sequence: TGTGCCAGCAGCTTGGGACAAGGAGGTCAGCCCCAGCATTTT.